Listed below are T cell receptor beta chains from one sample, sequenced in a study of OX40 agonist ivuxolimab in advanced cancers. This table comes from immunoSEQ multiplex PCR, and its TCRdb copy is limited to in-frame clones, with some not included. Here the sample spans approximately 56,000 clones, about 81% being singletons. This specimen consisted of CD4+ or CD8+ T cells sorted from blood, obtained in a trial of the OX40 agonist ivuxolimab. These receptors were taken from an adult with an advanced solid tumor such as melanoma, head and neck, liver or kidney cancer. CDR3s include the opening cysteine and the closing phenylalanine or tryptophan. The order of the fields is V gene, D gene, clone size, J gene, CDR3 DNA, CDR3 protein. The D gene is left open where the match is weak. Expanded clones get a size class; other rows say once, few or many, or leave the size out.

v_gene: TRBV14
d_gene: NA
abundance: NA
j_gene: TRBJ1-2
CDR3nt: TGTGCCAGCAGGCCCCAGGGGATGGATGGCTACACCTTC
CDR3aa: CASRPQGMDGYTF

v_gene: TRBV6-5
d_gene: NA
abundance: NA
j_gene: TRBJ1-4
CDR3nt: TGTGCCAGCAGTCCAGGGCGGGGGAATGAAAAACTGTTTTTT
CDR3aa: CASSPGRGNEKLFF

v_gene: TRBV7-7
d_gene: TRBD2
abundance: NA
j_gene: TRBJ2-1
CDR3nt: TGTGCCAGCAGCTCTTCGACTAGCGGGGGGTACAATGAGCAGTTCTTC
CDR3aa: CASSSSTSGGYNEQFF

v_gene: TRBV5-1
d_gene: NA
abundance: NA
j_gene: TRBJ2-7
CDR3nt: TGCGCCAGCAGCCCGACTCACACAGCCTACGAGCAGTACTTC
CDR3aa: CASSPTHTAYEQYF

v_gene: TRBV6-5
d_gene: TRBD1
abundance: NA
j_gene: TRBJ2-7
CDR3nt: TGTGCCAGCAGTTATTCCGGACAGGGACCCCACGAGCAGTACTTC
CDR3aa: CASSYSGQGPHEQYF

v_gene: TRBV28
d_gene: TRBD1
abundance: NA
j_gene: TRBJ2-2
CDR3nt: TGTGCCAGCAGTCTCGAGACAGGGTCTATGGCCGGGGAGCTGTTTTTT
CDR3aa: CASSLETGSMAGELFF

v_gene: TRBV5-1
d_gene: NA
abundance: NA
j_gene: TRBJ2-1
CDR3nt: TGCGCCAGCAGCGCCAGCTCAGAGTACAATGAGCAGTTCTTC
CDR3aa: CASSASSEYNEQFF

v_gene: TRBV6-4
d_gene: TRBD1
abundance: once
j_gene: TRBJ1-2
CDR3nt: TGTGCCAGCAGTGCTCGGCAGGGGGATTACACCTTC
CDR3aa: CASSARQGDYTF

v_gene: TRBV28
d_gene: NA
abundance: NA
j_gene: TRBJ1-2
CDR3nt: TGTGCCAGCAGTCCCCGGGACAACTATGGCTACACCTTC
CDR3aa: CASSPRDNYGYTF

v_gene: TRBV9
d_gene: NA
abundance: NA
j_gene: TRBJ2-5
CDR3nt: TGTGCCAGCAGCACCCGGGACTTCAAACAAGAGACCCAGTACTTC
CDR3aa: CASSTRDFKQETQYF

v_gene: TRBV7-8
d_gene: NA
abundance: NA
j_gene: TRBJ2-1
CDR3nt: TGTGCCAGCAGCTTAGCGGGGGGATACAATGAGCAGTTCTTC
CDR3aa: CASSLAGGYNEQFF